This T cell receptor (beta chain) was found in a study of vaccination and CD4 T cells after COVID-19. CDR3 length equals 15 residues. Germline CDR1 reads SNHLY; CDR2 reads FYNNEI. V was clipped by 3 bases and J by 4 bases, with 16 bases between them. Study-wide findings and caveats: Spike mono-reactivity was found in 304 of 307 vaccine-specific clones from convalescent patients.

CD4+ T cells that had been cultured provided DNA sequenced with the Oncomine TCR Beta short-read assay. TCRdb reprocessed the PCR reads with MiXCR, giving one entry per CDR3 protein. This sample carries over 20,000 distinct CDR3 sequences, approximately 48% of them seen once, and the ten largest clones take 15% to 20%. Specified treatment: roughly ten-day PBMC culture with coronavirus spike peptide pools or control peptides (ViraFEST assay). Half the medium was replaced with fresh IL-2 medium on days 3 and 7. From the approximately 10-day cultures, CD4+ T cells were isolated by negative selection. The sample holds a few counts of this clonotype. The target antigen is unknown.

The receptor comes from a human donor who received a COVID-19 vaccine. The gene calls are TRBV2 and TRBJ2-7, with D possibly matching TRBD1 (6 bases). The material was CD4+ T cells from blood, cultured in vitro, obtained before SARS-CoV-2 vaccination. The CDR3 here is CASSDPKGVRYEQYF. As DNA, the CDR3 is TGTGCCAGCAGTGACCCCAAGGGGGTTCGGTACGAGCAGTACTTC.